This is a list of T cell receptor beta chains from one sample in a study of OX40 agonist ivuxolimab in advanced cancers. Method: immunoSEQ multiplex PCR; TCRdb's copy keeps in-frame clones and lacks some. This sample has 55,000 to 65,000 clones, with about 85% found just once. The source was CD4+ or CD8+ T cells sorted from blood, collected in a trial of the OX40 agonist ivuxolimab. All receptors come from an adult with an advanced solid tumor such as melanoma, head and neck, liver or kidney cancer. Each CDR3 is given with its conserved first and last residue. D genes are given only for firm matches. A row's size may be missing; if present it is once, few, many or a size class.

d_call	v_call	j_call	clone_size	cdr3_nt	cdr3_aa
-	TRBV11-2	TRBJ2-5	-	TGTGCCAGCAGCCGGGGGGCCCAAGAGACCCAGTACTTC	CASSRGAQETQYF
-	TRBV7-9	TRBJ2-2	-	TGTGCCAGCAGCTTAGCAGGCAGCCACACCGGGGAGCTGTTTTTT	CASSLAGSHTGELFF
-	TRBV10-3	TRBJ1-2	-	TGTGCCATCAAGGCAGGGAAGGGTGGCTACACCTTC	CAIKAGKGGYTF
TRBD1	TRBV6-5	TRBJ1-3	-	TGTGCCAGCAGTTACTCAAGGACAGGGGGAAACACCATATATTTT	CASSYSRTGGNTIYF
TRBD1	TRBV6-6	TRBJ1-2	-	TGTGCCAGCAATACAGGGGGCGGACTTGTCTATGGCTACACCTTC	CASNTGGGLVYGYTF
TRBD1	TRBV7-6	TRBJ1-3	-	TGTGCCAGCAGCTCCGTTGGGACAGCAGGAAACACCATATATTTT	CASSSVGTAGNTIYF
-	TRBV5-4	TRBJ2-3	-	TGTGCCAGCAGCTTGGGTGGGTCCATCACAGATACGCAGTATTTT	CASSLGGSITDTQYF
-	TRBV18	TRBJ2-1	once	TGTGCCAGCTCACCACCCCTCGTGAATGAGCAGTTCTTC	CASSPPLVNEQFF
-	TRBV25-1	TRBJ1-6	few	TGTGCCAGCAGTATGATTCATAATTCACCCCTCCACTTT	CASSMIHNSPLHF
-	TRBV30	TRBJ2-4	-	TGTGCCTGGAGTAATGGGGACAAAAACATTCAGTACTTC	CAWSNGDKNIQYF
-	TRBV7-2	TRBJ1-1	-	TGTGCCAGCAGCCCGACCGCGCGGGGGGGCATTGAAGCTTTCTTT	CASSPTARGGIEAFF
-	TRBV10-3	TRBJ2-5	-	TGTGCCATCAGTTCGGGGACGGCGAGGAGAGAGACCCAGTACTTC	CAISSGTARRETQYF
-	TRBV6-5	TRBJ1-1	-	TGTGCCAGCAGTGGGCGGGGGGACACTGAAGCTTTCTTT	CASSGRGDTEAFF
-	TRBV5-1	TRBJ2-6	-	TGCGCCAGCAGCTTGGGGAGCTCTGGGGCCAACGTCCTGACTTTC	CASSLGSSGANVLTF
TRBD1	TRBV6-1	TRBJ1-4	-	TGTGCCAGCAGTGATGGACAGGGAGAAAAACTGTTTTTT	CASSDGQGEKLFF
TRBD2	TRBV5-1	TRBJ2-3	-	TGCGCCAGCAGCTTGGAAGGGACTAGTGTTACAGATACGCAGTATTTT	CASSLEGTSVTDTQYF
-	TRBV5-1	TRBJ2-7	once	TGCGCCAGCAGCTTGAACCGGGACCCGACCTACGAGCAGTACTTC	CASSLNRDPTYEQYF
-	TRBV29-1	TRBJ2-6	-	TGCAGCGTCTGGAACTCTGGGGCCAACGTCCTGACTTTC	CSVWNSGANVLTF
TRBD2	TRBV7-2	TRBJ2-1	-	TGTGCCAGCAGCTTAGCCAGACTAGCGGGAGTAGGTGACAATGAGCAGTTCTTC	CASSLARLAGVGDNEQFF
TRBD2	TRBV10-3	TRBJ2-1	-	TGTGCCATCAGTGAGTCGGGACTAGCGAATTACAATGAGCAGTTCTTC	CAISESGLANYNEQFF
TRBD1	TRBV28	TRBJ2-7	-	TGTGCCAGCATCACAAGGGGCCGGGACAGGGGAAGATACGAGCAGTACTTC	CASITRGRDRGRYEQYF
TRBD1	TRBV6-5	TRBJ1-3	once	TGTGCCAGCAGTTACTCGAGACAGGGAGGAAACACCATATATTTT	CASSYSRQGGNTIYF
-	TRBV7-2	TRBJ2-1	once	TGTGCCAGCACCCCAGGTCCAGTGGTGCGGGAGCAGTTCTTC	CASTPGPVVREQFF
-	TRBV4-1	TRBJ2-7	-	TGCGCCAGCAGCCAAGAACCGACCGCAGCGAGGCAGTACTTC	CASSQEPTAARQYF
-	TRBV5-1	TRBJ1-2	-	TGCGCCAGCAGCGCAGACTCCCAGGGGGGCTACACCTTC	CASSADSQGGYTF
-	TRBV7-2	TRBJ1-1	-	TGTGCCAGCAGCTTAATGGGGGGGCGCGGCACTGAAGCTTTCTTT	CASSLMGGRGTEAFF
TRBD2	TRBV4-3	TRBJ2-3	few	TGCGCCAGCAGCTCAGGACTAGCGGGAGGGGGGGCAGATACGCAGTATTTT	CASSSGLAGGGADTQYF
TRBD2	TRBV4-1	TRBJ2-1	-	TGCGCCAGCAGCCAAGGCCCCCAGCGGGGGTCCAATGAGCAGTTCTTC	CASSQGPQRGSNEQFF
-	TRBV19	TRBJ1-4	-	TGTGCCAGTAGTATTTGGCAGGGAGATGAAAAACTGTTTTTT	CASSIWQGDEKLFF
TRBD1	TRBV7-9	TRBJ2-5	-	TGTGCCAGCAGCCGAGGACAGGGTTTCCGGGAGACCCAGTACTTC	CASSRGQGFRETQYF
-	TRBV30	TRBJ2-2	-	TGTGCCTGGAGTTTAGGTCCCGGCAGGTCCGGGGAGCTGTTTTTT	CAWSLGPGRSGELFF
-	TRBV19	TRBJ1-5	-	TGTGCCAGTACCCCGGACGGAGGTCTGGATCAGCCCCAGCATTTT	CASTPDGGLDQPQHF
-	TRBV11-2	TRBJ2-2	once	TGTGCCAGCACCCTTGGGCTAGCCGCCGGGGAGCTGTTTTTT	CASTLGLAAGELFF
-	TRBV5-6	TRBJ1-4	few	TGTGCCAGCAGCTTGATTGGCGTGGGGGCAGCTAATGAAAAACTGTTTTTT	CASSLIGVGAANEKLFF
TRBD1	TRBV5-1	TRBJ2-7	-	TGCGCCAGCAGCGGGGGGACAGGCTACGAGCAGTACTTC	CASSGGTGYEQYF
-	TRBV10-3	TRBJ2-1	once	TGTGCCATCAGTGAGTTAGATGGCAATGAGCAGTTCTTC	CAISELDGNEQFF
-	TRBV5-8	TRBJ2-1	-	TGTGCCAGCAGCTTGGAACGGCTAGCCACCTACAATGAGCAGTTCTTC	CASSLERLATYNEQFF
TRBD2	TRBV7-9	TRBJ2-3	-	TGTGCCAGCAGCTTATTCGTCAGACCTAGCGGGAGATCCAATACGCAGTATTTT	CASSLFVRPSGRSNTQYF
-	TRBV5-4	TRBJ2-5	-	TGCGCCAGCAGCCAAGACTCAGGGGGGCGGGGAGAGACCCAGTACTTC	CASSQDSGGRGETQYF
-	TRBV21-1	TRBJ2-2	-	TGTGCCAGCAGCAAAATCGGGGGCCCCGGGGAGCTGTTTTTT	CASSKIGGPGELFF
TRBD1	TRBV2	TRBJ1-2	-	TGTGCCAGCAACCCTTCCCGCGGACAGGGGGCTAGGCGGGGCTACACCTTC	CASNPSRGQGARRGYTF
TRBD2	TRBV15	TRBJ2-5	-	TGTGCCACCAGCAGAGTCAGCGGGAGTAAGACCCAGTACTTC	CATSRVSGSKTQYF
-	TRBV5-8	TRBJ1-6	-	TGTGCCAGCAGCTTGATTCAGCAGGTTTTCCACTTT	CASSLIQQVFHF
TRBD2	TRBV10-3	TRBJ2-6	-	TGTGCCATCAGTGAAGTCCGAGCGGGAGGGACTGGGGCCAACGTCCTGACTTTC	CAISEVRAGGTGANVLTF
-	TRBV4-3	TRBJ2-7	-	TGCGCCAGCAGCCAAGATGCTAGCGTTTCCGAGCAGTACTTC	CASSQDASVSEQYF
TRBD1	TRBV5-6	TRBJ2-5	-	TGTGCCAGCAGCTGGATGGGACAGGGGATGGAGACCCAGTACTTC	CASSWMGQGMETQYF
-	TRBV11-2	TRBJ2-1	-	TGTGCCAGCAGCCTCCGGGCGGTGTACAATGAGCAGTTCTTC	CASSLRAVYNEQFF
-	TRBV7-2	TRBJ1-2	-	TGTGCCAGCAGCTTACTCCGGGTGACTAACTATGGCTACACCTTC	CASSLLRVTNYGYTF
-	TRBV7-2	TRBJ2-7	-	TGTGCCAGCAGCTTAGTCCCGCCCGAGCAGTACTTC	CASSLVPPEQYF
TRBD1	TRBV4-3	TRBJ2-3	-	TGCGCCAGCAGCCAAGTCAGGACAGGGGCAGATACGCAGTATTTT	CASSQVRTGADTQYF
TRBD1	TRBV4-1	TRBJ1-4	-	TGCGCCAGCAGCCAAGATGGTCAGGGGGCGCTTGAAAAACTGTTTTTT	CASSQDGQGALEKLFF
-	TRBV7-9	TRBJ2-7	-	TGTGCCAGCAGCCGGCTAGGTGGGAGTAGTTACGAGCAGTACTTC	CASSRLGGSSYEQYF
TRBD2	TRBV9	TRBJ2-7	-	TGTGCCAGCAGCCTTAGCGGGAGGGCCGACTACGAGCAGTACTTC	CASSLSGRADYEQYF